The clone carrying this T cell receptor (beta chain) appeared a few times. Its antigen remains unknown. Trimming at V came to 3 bases and at J to 4 bases, leaving 8 bases not matched to a gene. Germline V CDR1 and CDR2: DFQATT, SNEGSKA (reference sequence). The length of the CDR3 is 14 residues. This entry belongs to a study of T cells in Graves' hyperthyroidism and ophthalmopathy. General study results and limits: Blood also contained most expanded thyroid clonotypes above 0.001. Classification by a 13 V-J model distinguished ophthalmopathy from stable hyperthyroidism. The model identified upcoming ophthalmopathy a median approximately six months ahead of onset.

RNA transcripts were the template for amplifying TCR beta CDR3 regions. TCR CDR3 underwent first-round RT-PCR with the HTBI primer set. TCRdb reanalysed the multiplex PCR reads using MiXCR and keeps one entry per CDR3 protein. The table shows 250,000 to 300,000 distinct CDR3 sequences, with 13% occurring only once. The sequencing sample was made of blood. The receptor's source is a woman aged 25 to 45 with Graves' hyperthyroidism that later progressed to Graves' ophthalmopathy. The chain has TRBV20-1 and TRBJ1-2; 7 positions match TRBD1. The CDR3 spells CSASQMDRLYGYTF. For the CDR3, the DNA is TGCAGTGCTAGCCAGATGGACAGGCTCTATGGCTACACCTTC.